The 28 T cell receptor beta chains below come from one sample, sequenced in a study of blood T cell repertoires in COVID-19. Generated by immunoSEQ multiplex PCR, the TCRdb table keeps only in-frame clones and is missing some. The sample contains tens of thousands of clones, under 85% of which appear only once. Sequencing was performed on peripheral blood. These receptors originate from a man aged 65 to 85 with acute or convalescent COVID-19.

The chain is built from TRBV19 and TRBJ1-4; TRBD1 is a possible D gene (5 bases). CDR1 and CDR2 (germline): LNHDA, SQIVND (reference sequence). The CDR3 runs to 14 residues. The V end lost 1 base, the J end lost 13 bases, and 16 bases lay between the germline ends. CDR3 sequence: CASSIGGDSGRLFF. The CDR3 nucleotides are TGTGCCAGTAGTATAGGGGGTGACAGTGGAAGACTGTTTTTT.

The chain combines TRBV7-8 with TRBJ2-7, with a tentative D call TRBD1 (6 bases). In germline, CDR1 is SGHVS, CDR2 FQNEAQ. V shed 4 bases and J shed 5 bases, with 15 bases lying between them. This CDR3 is 14 amino acids long. The CDR3 DNA reads TGTGCCAGCAGCTCGACCGGGACAACGCACGAGCAGTACTTC. It translates to CASSSTGTTHEQYF.

This clone was counted only a few times. The V and J genes are TRBV18 and TRBJ2-2, with D tentatively TRBD2 (6 bases). This CDR3 spans 15 amino acids. The V end was cut by 2 bases, the J end by 7 bases, with 14 bases between. Germline V CDR1 and CDR2: KGHSH, LQKENI. The CDR3 spells CASSPSGTEGGELFF. For the CDR3, the DNA is TGTGCCAGCTCACCAAGTGGGACTGAAGGCGGGGAGCTGTTTTTT. The variable domain in full, with the rest retrieved from reference TRBV18 and TRBJ2-2, is NAGVMQNPRHLVRRRGQEARLRCSPMKGHSHVYWYRQLPEEGLKFMVYLQKENIIDESGMPKERFSAEFPKEGPSILRIQQVVRGDSAAYFCASSPSGTEGGELFFGEGSRLTVL.

V usage is TRBV14 and J usage is TRBJ1-1; D may be TRBD1 (6 bases). The CDR3 is made up of 16 amino acids. Germline loops: CDR1 SGHDN, CDR2 FVKESK. Trimming pared 1 base from V and 5 bases from J, leaving 17 bases between. CDR3 in DNA: TGTGCCAGCAGCCAAGGCATAGCGGGGGCAGAGACTGAAGCTTTCTTT. Translated, it gives CASSQGIAGAETEAFF.

The rearrangement joins TRBV10-1 to TRBJ2-1; D call uncertain. V gave up 2 bases and J gave up 10 bases, with 12 bases separating them. The germline CDR1 and CDR2 sequences are WNHNN and SYGVQD (reference sequence). This CDR3 has 13 residues. Here the CDR3 reads CASSETTSREQFF. The CDR3 DNA reads as TGCGCCAGCAGTGAGACCACGTCGAGAGAGCAGTTCTTC.

The table lists this clone with a count of one. This rearrangement joins TRBV7-3 to TRBJ2-3; TRBD2 is a possible D gene (5 bases). V was cut by 1 base and J by 0 bases, with 11 bases left in between. The CDR3 contains 16 residues. Germline V CDR1 and CDR2: SGHTA, FQGTGA. CDR3: CASSLKDYSSTDTQYF. As DNA, the CDR3 is TGTGCCAGCAGCTTAAAAGACTATTCTAGCACAGATACGCAGTATTTT.

The chain uses TRBV9 and TRBJ2-1; no reliable D call. In germline, CDR1 is SGDLS, CDR2 YYNGEE. The CDR3 is 14 amino acids. The germline V and J ends were trimmed by 3 bases and 5 bases, with 12 bases remaining between them. CDR3 in DNA: TGTGCCAGCAGCGCCCACGCGGCGGACAATGAGCAGTTCTTC. Its protein is CASSAHAADNEQFF.

The gene calls are TRBV7-9 and TRBJ2-5; 12 bases are a match to TRBD2. This CDR3 comprises 13 residues. V lost 6 bases to trimming and J lost 5 bases; unmatched junction nucleotides: 1. CDR1 SEHNR and CDR2 FQNEAQ come from the germline V gene (reference sequence). CDR3 sequence: CASRGLAGETQYF. Here the CDR3 DNA reads TGTGCCAGCAGAGGACTAGCGGGGGAGACCCAGTACTTC.

This clone has a single count. The chain recombines TRBV25-1 with TRBJ2-1, with TRBD2 matching 14 bases. The CDR3 totals 17 residues. Germline V gives CDR1 MGHDK, CDR2 SYGVNS. The trim removed 6 bases at V and 0 bases at J, leaving 4 bases unmatched. CDR3: CASSGLAGGPSYNEQFF. The CDR3 region has the DNA TGTGCCAGCAGCGGACTAGCGGGAGGCCCCTCCTACAATGAGCAGTTCTTC.

The chain uses TRBV7-2 and TRBJ2-7; 9 bases line up with TRBD2. The CDR3 loop spans 15 amino acids. Germline V lookup: CDR1 SGHTA, CDR2 FQGNSA. Trimming took 5 bases from V and 3 from J; bases not matched to a gene: 8. CDR3 loop: CASSPRGLAIYEQYF. The CDR3 nucleotides read TGTGCCAGCAGCCCTCGAGGACTAGCGATCTACGAGCAGTACTTC. The whole variable domain, filled in from reference TRBV7-2 and TRBJ2-7, reads GAGVSQSPSNKVTEKGKDVELRCDPISGHTALYWYRQSLGQGLEFLIYFQGNSAPDKSGLPSDRFSAERTGGSVSTLTIQRTQQEDSAVYLCASSPRGLAIYEQYFGPGTRLTVT.

As to this clone: Other DNA variants within this sample encode the same CDR3. The chain joins TRBV28 to TRBJ2-1, with 11 nucleotides matching TRBD2. There are 14 residues in the CDR3. V was clipped by 5 bases and J by 6 bases; unmatched bases: 3. CDR1 is MDHEN, CDR2 SYDVKM, per germline. The chain's CDR3 is CASSPGLAGNEQFF. The CDR3 DNA follows: TGTGCCAGCAGTCCCGGACTAGCGGGCAATGAGCAGTTCTTC.

This chain uses TRBV7-9 with TRBJ1-4, with 9 bases fitting TRBD1. V lost 6 bases and J lost 8; bases outside the gene matches: 10. The CDR3 extends over 15 amino acids. The V gene's germline CDR1 is SEHNR and CDR2 FQNEAQ (reference sequence). CDR3 nucleotides: TGTGCCAGCAGACCCGGGACAGGGCCTCAGGAAAAACTGTTTTTT. Amino acid sequence: CASRPGTGPQEKLFF.

V is TRBV28 and J is TRBJ2-2, with 7 bases aligning to TRBD1. In germline, CDR1 is MDHEN, CDR2 SYDVKM. V gave up 1 base and J gave up 3 bases; unmatched junction bases: 2. This CDR3 has 15 residues. DNA for the CDR3: TGTGCCAGCAGTTTATTAGGGGGCTACACCGGGGAGCTGTTTTTT. Protein: CASSLLGGYTGELFF.

A few counts support this clone. This chain connects TRBV15 to TRBJ2-3, with TRBD2 matching 13 bases. This CDR3 comprises 16 residues. CDR1 and CDR2 (germline): LNHNV, YYDKDF (reference sequence). The V segment lost 0 bases and the J segment 7 bases; nucleotides outside the gene matches: 4. The CDR3: CATSRELGLAGHTQYF. The CDR3 nucleotides are TGTGCCACCAGCAGAGAATTGGGACTAGCGGGACATACGCAGTATTTT.

Only a few counts were recorded for this clone. The genes are TRBV7-9 and TRBJ2-1, with D possibly being TRBD2 (6 bases). Trimming took off 5 bases at V and 3 bases at J, with 11 bases between the two ends. The CDR3 length is 14 residues. Germline-derived CDR1 and CDR2 are SEHNR and FQNEAQ (reference sequence). CDR3 residues: CASSVGGLYNEQFF. The CDR3 region has the DNA TGTGCCAGCAGCGTCGGGGGTCTCTACAATGAGCAGTTCTTC.

The chain uses TRBV18 and TRBJ2-7; D might be TRBD2 (5 bases). V was cut by 3 bases and J by 3 bases, with 9 bases left in between. Germline V gives CDR1 KGHSH, CDR2 LQKENI. The CDR3 has 13 residues. For the CDR3, the DNA is TGTGCCAGCTCACCCGGGGAAGGCTACGAGCAGTACTTC. Protein sequence: CASSPGEGYEQYF.

As DNA, the CDR3 is TGTGCCAGCAGTTTAGGGCGACAGGGAAATTCACCCCTCCACTTT. Translated: CASSLGRQGNSPLHF. The V gene is TRBV6-5, the J gene TRBJ1-6; 7 bases map to TRBD1. The ends lost 4 bases at V and 7 bases at J; junction bases unmatched: 7. The CDR3 is 15 residues long. Germline lookup yields CDR1 MNHEY and CDR2 SVGAGI.

This sequence joins TRBV28 and TRBJ2-1, with a tentative D call TRBD2 (5 bases). Per germline, CDR1 MDHEN and CDR2 SYDVKM. The CDR3 extends over 16 amino acids. V was shortened by 4 bases and J by 4 bases, with 17 bases between the two germline ends. DNA for the CDR3: TGTGCCAGCAGTTATTTCCGGGGTCTCCAGTACAATGAGCAGTTCTTC. As protein: CASSYFRGLQYNEQFF.

The chain combines TRBV11-2 with TRBJ1-5; D gene unclear. Germline CDR1 and CDR2: SGHAT and FQNNGV. The CDR3 contains 17 residues. V lost 1 base and J 0 bases, leaving 13 bases between the germline ends. The CDR3 spells CASSLGAGSFSNQPQHF. The CDR3 DNA is TGTGCCAGCAGCTTAGGGGCCGGATCCTTTAGCAATCAGCCCCAGCATTTT.

The V and J genes are TRBV18 and TRBJ1-1; the match to TRBD1 covers 8 bases. Germline assignment: CDR1 KGHSH and CDR2 LQKENI. J was trimmed by 0 bases and V by 6 bases; bases with no gene match: 6. The CDR3 consists of 15 residues. CDR3 bases: TGTGCCAGCTCCTTTACAGGGGGACTGAACACTGAAGCTTTCTTT. Translation gives CASSFTGGLNTEAFF.

This sequence joins TRBV28 and TRBJ2-7, with D tentatively TRBD2 (7 bases). V lost 7 bases to trimming and J lost 4 bases, with 26 bases between them. The CDR3 runs to 17 residues. Germline-derived CDR1 and CDR2 are MDHEN and SYDVKM. CDR3 sequence reads: CASTSGGGGRGGYEQYF. DNA for the CDR3: TGTGCCAGCACCTCTGGGGGGGGTGGCAGGGGAGGGTACGAGCAGTACTTC. The full variable domain, rest sourced from reference TRBV28 and TRBJ2-7, is DVKVTQSSRYLVKRTGEKVFLECVQDMDHENMFWYRQDPGLGLRLIYFSYDVKMKEKGDIPEGYSVSREKKERFSLILESASTNQTSMYLCASTSGGGGRGGYEQYFGPGTRLTVT.

This rearrangement joins TRBV2 to TRBJ2-3; D is perhaps TRBD2 (5 bases). The CDR3 loop spans 15 amino acids. V was pared by 9 bases and J by 1 base, with 17 bases between. Germline CDR1 SNHLY, CDR2 FYNNEI. The CDR3 here is CARFSPSRGTDTQYF. CDR3 DNA sequence: TGTGCCAGGTTTAGTCCTAGCCGGGGCACAGATACGCAGTATTTT.

The J gene is TRBJ1-2, the V gene TRBV7-9; D is ambiguous. V was cut by 1 base and J by 4 bases, with 16 bases left in between. Germline V gene data show CDR1 as SEHNR and CDR2 as FQNEAQ (reference sequence). The CDR3 length is 16 residues. Written as DNA, the CDR3 is TGTGCCAGCAGCTTAGTGGGGTGGGAGGGCTTCTATGGCTACACCTTC. Amino acid sequence: CASSLVGWEGFYGYTF.

The rearrangement uses TRBV6-6 and TRBJ2-3, with 7 bases fitting TRBD2. There are 14 residues in the CDR3. V trimming: 6 bases; J trimming: 10 bases; junction bases outside the gene matches: 13. Germline-derived CDR1 and CDR2 are MNHNY and SVGAGI (reference sequence). CDR3 DNA sequence: TGTGCCAGCAGCAGAACTACGGGGAGGGAGGCGCAGTATTTT. Translating it yields CASSRTTGREAQYF.

This chain joins TRBV4-1 and TRBJ2-1; TRBD2 matches 10 bases. Germline CDR1 and CDR2: MGHRA and YSYEKL. CDR3 size: 16 residues. J was trimmed by 6 bases and V by 4 bases; bases with no gene match: 9. CDR3 in DNA: TGCGCCAGCAGCCGTCTACTAGCGGGATCCGGCAATGAGCAGTTCTTC. Translation gives CASSRLLAGSGNEQFF.

Of note for this clone: At one boundary the junction diverges from the germline segment, which might be a read error. V and J are TRBV7-9 and TRBJ2-7, with 7 bases aligning to TRBD1. This CDR3 spans 11 amino acids. Germline CDR1 is SEHNR and CDR2 is FQNEAQ (reference sequence). The CDR3 loop reads CASSLYWDSTF. The CDR3 DNA reads as TGTGCCAGCAGCTTGTATTGGGACAGCACGTTC.

V usage is TRBV7-8 and J usage is TRBJ2-1, with D maybe TRBD2 (6 bases). The CDR3 has 17 amino acids. Trimming removed 1 base from V and 0 bases from J, with 13 bases in between. Germline loops: CDR1 SGHVS, CDR2 FQNEAQ. The CDR3 DNA reads as TGTGCCAGCAGCTTAGGGGGTAGCGGCAGCTCCTACAATGAGCAGTTCTTC. It codes for CASSLGGSGSSYNEQFF.

V usage is TRBV19 and J usage is TRBJ2-1, with TRBD1 as a possible D gene (6 bases). The CDR3 consists of 16 residues. Trimming left V 6 bases short and J 4 bases short, with 19 bases between. Germline CDR1 reads LNHDA; CDR2 reads SQIVND (reference sequence). The CDR3 loop is CASSRPGGPPYNEQFF. The DNA of the CDR3 is TGTGCCAGTAGCAGGCCTGGGGGCCCCCCTTACAATGAGCAGTTCTTC.